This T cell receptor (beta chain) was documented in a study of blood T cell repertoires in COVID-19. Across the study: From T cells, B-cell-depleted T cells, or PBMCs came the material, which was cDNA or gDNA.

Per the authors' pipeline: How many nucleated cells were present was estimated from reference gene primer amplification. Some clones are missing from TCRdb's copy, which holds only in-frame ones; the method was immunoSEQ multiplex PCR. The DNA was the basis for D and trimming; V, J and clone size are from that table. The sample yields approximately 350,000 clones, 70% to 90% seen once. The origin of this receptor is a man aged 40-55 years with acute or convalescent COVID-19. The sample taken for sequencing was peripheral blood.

For the CDR3, the DNA is TGTGCCAGCAGCGTAGACAGGGGGTCAATTCAACCCCTCCACTTT. The encoded protein is CASSVDRGSIQPLHF. The J gene is TRBJ1-6, the V gene TRBV9, with 8 bases lining up with TRBD1. This CDR3 region has 15 residues. With V trimmed by 0 bases and J by 12 bases, 8 bases remained unmatched. CDR1 and CDR2 (germline): SGDLS, YYNGEE.